These 18 T cell receptor beta chains came from one sample sequenced in a study of T cells in Graves' hyperthyroidism and ophthalmopathy. TCR beta CDR3 regions were amplified from RNA. The HTBI primer set drove a first-round RT-PCR of the TCR CDR3. TCRdb reprocessed the multiplex PCR reads via MiXCR and lists one record per CDR3 protein. The sample consists of roughly 570,000 distinct CDR3 sequences, just over 45% of them appearing once. The sample comprised peripheral blood or thyroid tissue (not recorded which). The receptors here all came from a woman aged 18-29 years with Graves' hyperthyroidism.

This clonotype was detected a few times. V is TRBV30 and J is TRBJ1-1; TRBD1 matches 8 bases. This CDR3 has 11 amino acids. Germline CDR1 and CDR2: GTSNPN and SVGIG (reference sequence). The V and J ends lost 2 bases and 8 bases, in that order; junction bases with no gene match: 1. The CDR3 region has the DNA TGTGCCTGGAGTAGGGACAGGGAAGCTTTCTTT. Encoded protein: CAWSRDREAFF. Full variable domain (remainder filled in from reference TRBV30 and TRBJ1-1): SQTIHQWPATLVQPVGSPLSLECTVEGTSNPNLYWYRQAAGRGLQLLFYSVGIGQISSEVPQNLSASRPQDRQFILSSKKLLLSDSGFYLCAWSRDREAFFGQGTRLTVV.

Ten or more counts support this clonotype. The CDR3 sequence: CASSFPGRGNQPQHF. Here the CDR3 DNA reads TGTGCCAGCAGTTTCCCAGGGCGAGGCAATCAGCCCCAGCATTTT. The chain has TRBV12-3 or TRBV12-4 and TRBJ1-5; maybe TRBD1 (5 bases). V lost 3 bases to trimming and J lost 2 bases, with 11 bases between them. The CDR3 is 15 amino acids.

V is TRBV7-8 and J is TRBJ2-7, with 8 bases matching TRBD2. In germline, CDR1 is SGHVS, CDR2 FQNEAQ. V trimming: 5 bases; J trimming: 4 bases; junction bases outside the gene matches: 7. The CDR3 consists of 14 residues. CDR3 sequence (DNA): TGTGCCAGCAGCCCCGTCCGCGGGAGGTACGAGCAGTACTTC. Translation gives CASSPVRGRYEQYF.

With regard to this clonotype: Without the conserved terminal phenylalanine or tryptophan, this CDR3 likely stems from a read error. The limits of the CDR3 on the DNA are not certain, so only TCRdb's listed CDR3 is given. The CDR3 reads CASSLRIGLAG. The J gene is TRBJ2-7, the V gene TRBV7-3; the table's D call TRBD2 went unverified against the DNA. CDR1 and CDR2 (germline): SGHTA, FQGTGA. The CDR3 has 11 residues if both end residues are counted.

This clonotype occurred many times. The chain employs TRBV5-1 and TRBJ1-6; D gene ambiguous. The CDR3 contains 15 residues. The germline CDR1 and CDR2 sequences are SGHRS and YFSETQ. V gave up 2 bases and J gave up 6 bases, with 12 bases separating them. DNA of the CDR3: TGCGCCAGCAGCTTTTCGGGCGCCGGTAATTCACCCCTCCACTTT. Amino acids: CASSFSGAGNSPLHF.

This clonotype was seen ten or more times. The chain joins TRBV10-3 to TRBJ2-7; D call uncertain. The CDR3 runs to 14 residues. V was cut by 0 bases and J by 7 bases, with 13 bases left in between. Germline lookup yields CDR1 ENHRY and CDR2 SYGVKD. Here the CDR3 DNA reads TGTGCCATCAGTGAGTCGATTGAGTCGTATGAGCAGTACTTC. Translated: CAISESIESYEQYF.

In nucleotides, the CDR3 is TGTGCCATCAGTGAATGGGGGATTAGAGAGACCCAGTACTTC. Encoded protein: CAISEWGIRETQYF. This rearrangement joins TRBV10-3 to TRBJ2-5; tentatively, D is TRBD1 or TRBD2 (5 bases each). This CDR3 is built from 14 residues. Germline assignment: CDR1 ENHRY and CDR2 SYGVKD. Deletions cut 3 bases from V and 4 bases from J, with 12 bases between.

This clonotype was counted ten times or more. The J gene is TRBJ1-4, the V gene TRBV7-2; D ambiguous. V lost 5 bases to trimming and J lost 0 bases, with 16 bases between them. CDR1 is SGHTA and CDR2 is FQGNSA in the germline V gene. This CDR3 region has 17 residues. The CDR3, as DNA: TGTGCCAGCAGCCTGTTCTTGGGCGTTGCAACTAATGAAAAACTGTTTTTT. Protein product: CASSLFLGVATNEKLFF.

The V and J genes are TRBV20-1 and TRBJ2-7, with 8 bases lining up with TRBD2. This CDR3 region has 13 residues. Unmatched junction bases numbered 8, after V lost 8 bases and J lost 2 bases. Per the germline V gene, CDR1 is DFQATT and CDR2 is SNEGSKA (reference sequence). The CDR3 here is CSLGAGGTYEQYF. The CDR3 coding sequence is TGCAGTTTAGGGGCGGGAGGAACCTACGAGCAGTACTTC.

The chain couples TRBV13 to TRBJ2-2; D might be TRBD2 (6 bases). Trimming took 6 bases from V and 6 from J, leaving 11 bases between them. The CDR3 covers 13 residues. Germline-derived CDR1 and CDR2 are PRHDT and FYEKMQ (reference sequence). The CDR3 spells CASRTGDAGELFF. CDR3 DNA: TGTGCCAGCAGGACGGGGGACGCCGGGGAGCTGTTTTTT.

Ten or more counts support this clonotype. V gene TRBV7-9 combines with J gene TRBJ1-1, with D perhaps TRBD1 (6 bases). CDR1 is SEHNR and CDR2 is FQNEAQ in the germline V gene (reference sequence). CDR3 size: 16 residues. V lost 0 bases, J lost 3 bases, and 14 bases lay in between. The CDR3 reads CASSLAGGYGDTEAFF. CDR3 nucleotides: TGTGCCAGCAGCTTAGCAGGGGGGTACGGGGACACTGAAGCTTTCTTT.

In the case of this clonotype: No conserved phenylalanine or tryptophan ends this CDR3, so it is likely a read error. Because the CDR3's place on the DNA is in doubt, the DNA is left out and the CDR3 is given as listed by TCRdb. CDR3 region: CASSLARV. This chain uses TRBV7-9 with TRBJ1-6. Germline CDR1 and CDR2: SEHNR and FQNEAQ (reference sequence). The CDR3 comprises 8 residues, both ends counted.

This clonotype showed up many times. The gene calls are TRBV20-1 and TRBJ1-5; no clear D gene. The ends were cut back, 4 bases at V and 9 bases at J, with 10 bases in the middle. CDR3 size: 11 residues. Germline lookup yields CDR1 DFQATT and CDR2 SNEGSKA (reference sequence). The CDR3, as DNA: TGCAGTGCTATCGCGGTAGGGCCCCAGCATTTT. Its protein is CSAIAVGPQHF.

This clonotype was detected once. A much larger clone differs by one base, so this may be a read error. The DNA of the CDR3 is TGTGCCAGCAGCTTAACGGTCCTGTCCCACGAGCAGTACTTC. Protein product: CASSLTVLSHEQYF. The rearrangement links TRBV7-9 to TRBJ2-7; no clear D gene. Trimming took 2 bases from V and 5 from J, leaving 13 bases between them. This CDR3 has 14 amino acids. CDR1 SEHNR and CDR2 FQNEAQ come from the germline V gene (reference sequence). The variable domain in full, completed from reference TRBV7-9 and TRBJ2-7, reads DTGVSQNPRHKITKRGQNVTFRCDPISEHNRLYWYRQTLGQGPEFLTYFQNEAQLEKSRLLSDRFSAERPKGSFSTLEIQRTEQGDSAMYLCASSLTVLSHEQYFGPGTRLTVT.

The chain links TRBV20-1 to TRBJ1-2, with D tentatively TRBD1 (5 bases). CDR1 is DFQATT and CDR2 is SNEGSKA in the germline V gene (reference sequence). CDR3 size: 11 residues. V was clipped by 7 bases and J by 8 bases, with 14 bases between them. CDR3 in amino acids: CSEVGRQGYTF. CDR3 sequence (DNA): TGCAGTGAAGTGGGGCGACAGGGCTACACCTTC.

This clonotype has a handful of counts. The chain carries TRBV3-1 and TRBJ1-2; possibly TRBD1 for D (5 bases). The CDR3 contains 13 residues. CDR1 is LGHDT and CDR2 is YNNKEL in the germline V gene (reference sequence). Trimming cost V 3 bases and J 5 bases, with 10 bases left between them. The CDR3 is CASSQNRIYGYTF. In DNA form, the CDR3 reads TGTGCCAGCAGCCAGAACAGGATATATGGCTACACCTTC.

A word on this clonotype: A much bigger clone sits one base away, suggesting this may be a read error. J is TRBJ2-7 and V is TRBV12-3 or TRBV12-4, with TRBD2 identical over 7 bases. The CDR3 contains 14 residues. The CDR3 coding sequence is TGTGCCAGCAGTTCAACGACTAGCTCCTGCGAGCAGTACTTC. Protein sequence: CASSSTTSSCEQYF.

This chain links TRBV7-2 with TRBJ2-5; no firm D call. Trimming cost V 1 base and J 13 bases, with 19 bases left between them. CDR1 and CDR2 (germline): SGHTA, FQGNSA. This CDR3 region has 14 residues. As DNA, the CDR3 is TGTGCCAGCAGCTTAGGGTGGAGACGAGAGATCCGGTACTTC. This codes for CASSLGWRREIRYF.